These 23 T cell receptor beta chains were sequenced from one sample in a study of blood T cell repertoires in COVID-19 (dated by TCRdb to the early 2020s). The library relied on the immunoSEQ multiplex PCR assay. TCRdb obtained this table from immuneACCESS and retained in-frame rearrangements with V and J assigned. These tables miss some clones; where compared with another copy, unresolved V genes account for less than half of the shortfall, and the remainder is unexplained. In this sample the table shows about 83,000 clones, 86% of which occur a single time. The ten biggest clones cover over 20% of the sample. Sequencing was performed on peripheral blood. Source of these receptors: a woman of 80 years or more in a cohort sampled during active or convalescent COVID-19.

The chain has TRBV6-1 and TRBJ2-7; D gene unclear. Deletions cut 0 bases from V and 9 bases from J, with 12 bases between. Germline V gives CDR1 MNHNS, CDR2 SASEGT. CDR3 length: 13 residues. CDR3: CASSEALAGRQYV. CDR3 bases: TGTGCCAGCAGTGAAGCTTTGGCAGGCCGGCAGTACGTC.

The gene calls are TRBV5-1 and TRBJ1-2, with 9 bases that match TRBD1. The V and J ends lost 4 bases and 5 bases, in that order; junction bases with no gene match: 3. CDR3 length equals 13 residues. The V gene's germline CDR1 is SGHRS and CDR2 YFSETQ. The CDR3 nucleotides are TGCGCCAGCAGCCCGGGACAGGGATATGGCTACACCTTC. Residues: CASSPGQGYGYTF.

V and J are TRBV7-9 and TRBJ1-1, with TRBD1 matching 7 bases. With 5 bases clipped from V and 0 bases from J, the junction kept 6 bases outside the gene matches. Germline V gene data show CDR1 as SEHNR and CDR2 as FQNEAQ (reference sequence). The CDR3 spans 15 residues. The DNA of the CDR3 is TGTGCCAGCAGCATAGGGGGCGGTATGAACACTGAAGCTTTCTTT. The encoded protein is CASSIGGGMNTEAFF. Drawing the rest from reference TRBV7-9 and TRBJ1-1, the complete variable domain is DTGVSQNPRHKITKRGQNVTFRCDPISEHNRLYWYRQTLGQGPEFLTYFQNEAQLEKSRLLSDRFSAERPKGSFSTLEIQRTEQGDSAMYLCASSIGGGMNTEAFFGQGTRLTVV.

The chain couples TRBV27 to TRBJ1-5; D is undetermined. Trimming took off 4 bases at V and 0 bases at J, with 13 bases between the two ends. The CDR3 runs 16 residues. From germline, CDR1 is MNHEY and CDR2 SMNVEV (reference sequence). This chain's CDR3 is CASSSQRSSSNQPQHF. The CDR3 coding sequence is TGTGCCAGCAGTTCGCAGAGATCTAGTAGCAATCAGCCCCAGCATTTT.

V gene TRBV11-3 combines with J gene TRBJ2-1; D is unresolved. The CDR3 runs to 13 residues. Trimming stripped 1 base from V and 9 bases from J, with 10 bases between. From germline, CDR1 is SGHNT and CDR2 YENEEA. CDR3 sequence (DNA): TGTGCCAGCAGCTTAGTCCTAGTTTCTGAGCAGTTCTTC. It codes for CASSLVLVSEQFF.

The gene calls are TRBV5-5 and TRBJ2-3, with D possibly being TRBD2 (6 bases). The germline CDR1 and CDR2 sequences are SGHKS and YYEKEE (reference sequence). This CDR3 has 17 amino acids. Trimming left V 0 bases short and J 2 bases short, with 16 bases between. CDR3 loop: CASSLDPGRGVTDTQYF. The DNA of the CDR3 is TGTGCCAGCAGCTTGGACCCCGGGCGCGGGGTCACAGATACGCAGTATTTT. Using reference TRBV5-5 and TRBJ2-3 for the parts outside the CDR3, the full variable domain is DAGVTQSPTHLIKTRGQQVTLRCSPISGHKSVSWYQQVLGQGPQFIFQYYEKEERGRGNFPDRFSARQFPNYSSELNVNALLLGDSALYLCASSLDPGRGVTDTQYFGPGTRLTVL.

The chain carries TRBV5-4 and TRBJ2-1; the D gene is possibly TRBD2 (6 bases). The length of the CDR3 is 15 residues. The germline CDR1 and CDR2 sequences are SGHNT and YYREEE (reference sequence). V was clipped by 0 bases and J by 7 bases, with 14 bases between them. The CDR3 sequence is CASSLAGVADNEQFF. The CDR3 coding sequence is TGTGCCAGCAGCTTGGCGGGAGTGGCCGATAATGAGCAGTTCTTC.

The chain couples TRBV29-1 to TRBJ1-2; the D gene is possibly TRBD1 (5 bases). CDR1 is SQVTM, CDR2 ANQGSEA, per germline. The CDR3 length is 14 residues. V lost 1 base and J lost 5, with 14 bases in between. CDR3 sequence reads: CSVEAGGGVYGYTF. In nucleotides, the CDR3 is TGCAGCGTTGAAGCCGGCGGGGGTGTATATGGCTACACCTTC.

This chain joins TRBV30 and TRBJ1-5; D possibly corresponds to TRBD1 (5 bases). V lost 1 base to trimming and J lost 11 bases, with 9 bases between them. The CDR3 spans 11 residues. CDR1 GTSNPN and CDR2 SVGIG come from the germline V gene (reference sequence). The CDR3 nucleotides read TGTGCCTGGAGTGCCTGGGGGGCCCAGCATTTT. Translation: CAWSAWGAQHF.

This chain connects TRBV6-5 to TRBJ1-5, with unresolved D. Trimming shortened V by 5 bases and J by 0 bases, and 11 bases separated the two germline ends. Germline loops: CDR1 MNHEY, CDR2 SVGAGI. This CDR3 has 15 amino acids. CDR3 region: CASSRGGNSNQPQHF. The CDR3 DNA follows: TGTGCCAGCAGTCGTGGAGGGAATAGCAATCAGCCCCAGCATTTT.

The chain uses TRBV19 and TRBJ2-3; D possibly corresponds to TRBD1 (6 bases). V dropped 6 bases and J dropped 1 base, with 14 bases sitting between them. The CDR3 runs 15 residues. CDR1 LNHDA and CDR2 SQIVND come from the germline V gene (reference sequence). The CDR3 reads CASRSYRDGTDTQYF. The CDR3 DNA follows: TGTGCCAGTAGATCGTACAGGGACGGCACAGATACGCAGTATTTT.

V gene TRBV2 combines with J gene TRBJ2-7, with TRBD2 as a possible D gene (6 bases). Per germline, CDR1 SNHLY and CDR2 FYNNEI. The CDR3 runs to 14 residues. The V and J ends lost 8 bases and 1 base respectively, with 15 bases between them. CDR3 DNA: TGTGCCAGCGGTCGGCGGGGAACATCCTACGAGCAGTACGTC. Amino acids: CASGRRGTSYEQYV.

The genes are TRBV20-1 and TRBJ2-2, with D uncertain. V shed 3 bases and J shed 0 bases, with 8 bases lying between them. The CDR3 consists of 14 residues. CDR1 and CDR2 from the germline V gene are DFQATT and SNEGSKA (reference sequence). This CDR3 reads CSASLGSNTGELFF. The CDR3 DNA reads as TGCAGTGCTAGTTTGGGCTCGAACACCGGGGAGCTGTTTTTT.

The V gene is TRBV28, the J gene TRBJ1-4, with 7 bases that match TRBD1. V shed 4 bases and J 8 bases; nucleotides not matched to a gene: 10. Germline V CDR1 and CDR2: MDHEN, SYDVKM. The CDR3 loop spans 15 amino acids. DNA for the CDR3: TGTGCCAGCAGTTCACCCGGGACAGCTGAAGAAAAACTGTTTTTT. Amino acids: CASSSPGTAEEKLFF.

This sequence joins TRBV2 and TRBJ1-2, with D tentatively TRBD1 (6 bases). CDR3 size: 12 residues. Germline V gene sequence: CDR1 SNHLY, CDR2 FYNNEI. V gave up 3 bases and J gave up 6 bases, with 8 bases separating them. As DNA, the CDR3 is TGTGCCAGCAGTGACCAGGGGCATGGCTACACCTTC. Its protein product is CASSDQGHGYTF.

Details on this clone: The sample contains more than one DNA sequence encoding this CDR3. The J gene is TRBJ2-5, the V gene TRBV11-3; D is perhaps TRBD1 (6 bases). CDR1 and CDR2 (germline): SGHNT, YENEEA. Trimming took off 3 bases at V and 1 base at J, with 9 bases between the two ends. This CDR3 has 14 amino acids. The CDR3 region is CASSFLTGQETQYF. CDR3 in DNA: TGTGCCAGCAGCTTTCTGACAGGCCAAGAGACCCAGTACTTC.

The gene calls are TRBV5-1 and TRBJ1-2, with 7 nucleotides matching TRBD1. The germline V gene encodes CDR1 SGHRS and CDR2 YFSETQ. The CDR3 covers 14 residues. V dropped 4 bases and J dropped 5; count of bases not matched to a gene: 8. CDR3 protein: CASSTRQGGYGYTF. CDR3 bases: TGCGCCAGCAGCACCCGACAGGGTGGGTATGGCTACACCTTC. Full variable domain (rest looked up from reference TRBV5-1 and TRBJ1-2): KAGVTQTPRYLIKTRGQQVTLSCSPISGHRSVSWYQQTPGQGLQFLFEYFSETQRNKGNFPGRFSGRQFSNSRSEMNVSTLELGDSALYLCASSTRQGGYGYTFGSGTRLTVV.

This clone was found once. This rearrangement joins TRBV6-1 to TRBJ1-1, with D possibly matching TRBD1 (5 bases). Per the germline V gene, CDR1 is MNHNS and CDR2 is SASEGT. The V end was cut by 0 bases, the J end by 4 bases, with 12 bases between. This CDR3 is built from 15 residues. CDR3 amino acids: CASSEASAGITEAFF. The CDR3, as DNA: TGTGCCAGCAGTGAAGCTTCGGCAGGGATCACTGAAGCTTTCTTT.

This chain joins TRBV27 and TRBJ2-3; the match to TRBD2 covers 9 bases. The V gene end was trimmed by 6 bases and the J gene end by 6 bases; junction bases not matched to a gene: 16. Germline V lookup: CDR1 MNHEY, CDR2 SMNVEV (reference sequence). The CDR3 length is 17 residues. The CDR3 reads CASSPLGAGGPYDTQYF. The CDR3 nucleotides read TGTGCCAGCAGCCCGCTTGGGGCGGGAGGGCCCTATGATACGCAGTATTTT.

The chain has TRBV15 and TRBJ2-1, with a tentative D call TRBD1 (6 bases). Germline V gives CDR1 LNHNV, CDR2 YYDKDF (reference sequence). This CDR3 has 17 amino acids. The ends were cut back, 0 bases at V and 10 bases at J, with 22 bases in the middle. The CDR3 sequence is CATSRDLVKQGSGEQFF. As DNA, the CDR3 is TGTGCCACCAGCAGAGATCTCGTAAAGCAGGGGTCGGGCGAGCAGTTCTTC.

The CDR3 bases are TGTGCCAGCAGCTCGGACAGGGTTGTTGTCATCCATGGCTACACCTTC. Its protein is CASSSDRVVVIHGYTF. This chain connects TRBV5-6 to TRBJ1-2; 8 bases agree with TRBD1. CDR3 size: 16 residues. The V segment lost 3 bases and the J segment 6 bases; nucleotides outside the gene matches: 13. Germline V CDR1 and CDR2: SGHDT, YYEEEE.

The genes are TRBV3-1 (or the pseudogene TRBV3-2) and TRBJ2-2; 8 positions agree with TRBD2. This CDR3 is built from 15 residues. Germline CDR1 LGHDT, CDR2 YNNKEL (reference sequence). CDR3 loop: CATGGAPRGTGELFF. The CDR3, as DNA: TGTGCTACCGGGGGGGCGCCCCGGGGGACCGGGGAGCTGTTTTTT.

This sequence joins TRBV7-6 and TRBJ2-5; 14 positions agree with TRBD2. This CDR3 is built from 17 residues. CDR1 and CDR2 (germline): SGHVS, FNYEAQ. V was pared by 5 bases and J by 6 bases, with 11 bases of the junction left unmatched. CDR3 in DNA: TGTGCCAGCAGCACAATCGGGACTAGCGGGAGTGGACAGACCCAGTACTTC. It translates to CASSTIGTSGSGQTQYF.